This TCR beta chain was recorded in a study of beta chain features in type 1 diabetes. Points from the study as a whole: Shortening that was moderate but significant affected the TCRB CDR3s of Type 1 diabetes patients in all four CD4+ subsets. It was among patients, rather than healthy donors, that naive, central memory and Treg TCRB repertoires appeared more similar.

Every bit of the isolated RNA underwent reverse transcription, so sequencing read expressed TCRB transcripts. The table came from immunoSEQ multiplex PCR; TCRdb's copy has only in-frame clones and leaves some out. The sample has fewer than 900,000 clones; 17% are singletons. Only a few counts were recorded for this clone. As yet, its antigen is unknown. V was cut by 10 bases and J by 0 bases, with 16 bases left in between. The length of the CDR3 is 15 residues. CDR1 is ENHRY and CDR2 is SYGVKD in the germline V gene. This clonotype was obtained from a woman in her late teens or twenties in good health. The chain couples TRBV10-3 to TRBJ1-3, with a tentative D call TRBD1 (5 bases). Sequenced input: naive CD4+ T cells from blood. The CDR3 region is CATAPDRNSGNTIYF. Here the CDR3 DNA reads TGTGCCACGGCTCCTGACAGAAACTCTGGAAACACCATATATTTT.